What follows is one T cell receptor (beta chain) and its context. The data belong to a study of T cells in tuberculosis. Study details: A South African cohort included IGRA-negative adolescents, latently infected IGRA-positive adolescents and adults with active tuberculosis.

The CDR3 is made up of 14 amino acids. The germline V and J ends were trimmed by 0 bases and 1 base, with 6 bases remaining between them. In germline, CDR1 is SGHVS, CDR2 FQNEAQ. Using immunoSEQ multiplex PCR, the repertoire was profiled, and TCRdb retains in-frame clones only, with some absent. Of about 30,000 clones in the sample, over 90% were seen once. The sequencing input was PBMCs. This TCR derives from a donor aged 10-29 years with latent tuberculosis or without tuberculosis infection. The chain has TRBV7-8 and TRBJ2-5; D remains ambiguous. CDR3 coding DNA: TGTGCCAGCAGCTTAGCGTCGAGCCAAGAGACCCAGTACTTC. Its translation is CASSLASSQETQYF. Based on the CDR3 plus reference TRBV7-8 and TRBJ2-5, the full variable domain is GAGVSQSPRYKVAKRGQDVALRCDPISGHVSLFWYQQALGQGPEFLTYFQNEAQLDKSGLPSDRFFAERPEGSVSTLKIQRTQQEDSAVYLCASSLASSQETQYFGPGTRLLVL.